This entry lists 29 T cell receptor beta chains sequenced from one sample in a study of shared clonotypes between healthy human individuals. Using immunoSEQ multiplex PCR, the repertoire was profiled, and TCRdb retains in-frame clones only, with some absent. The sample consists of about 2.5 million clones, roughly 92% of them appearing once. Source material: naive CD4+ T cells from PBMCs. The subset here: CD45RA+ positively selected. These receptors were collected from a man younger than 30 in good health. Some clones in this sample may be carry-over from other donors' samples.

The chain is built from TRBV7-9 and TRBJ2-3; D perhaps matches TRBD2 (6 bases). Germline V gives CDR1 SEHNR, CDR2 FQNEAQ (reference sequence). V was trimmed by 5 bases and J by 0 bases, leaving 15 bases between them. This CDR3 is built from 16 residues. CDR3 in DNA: TGTGCCAGCAGCCAACCATCCGGGACTAGCACAGATACGCAGTATTTT. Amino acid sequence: CASSQPSGTSTDTQYF.

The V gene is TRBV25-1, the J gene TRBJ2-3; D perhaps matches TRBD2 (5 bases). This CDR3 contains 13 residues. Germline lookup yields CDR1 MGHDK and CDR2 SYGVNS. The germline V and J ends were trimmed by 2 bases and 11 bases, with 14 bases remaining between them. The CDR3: CASSEGEHRGQYF. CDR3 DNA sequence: TGTGCCAGCAGTGAAGGTGAACACCGGGGGCAGTATTTT.

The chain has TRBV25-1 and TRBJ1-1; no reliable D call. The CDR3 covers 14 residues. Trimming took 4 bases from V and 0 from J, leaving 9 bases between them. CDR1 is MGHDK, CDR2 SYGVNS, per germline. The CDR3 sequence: CASSGREMNTEAFF. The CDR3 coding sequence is TGTGCCAGCAGTGGTAGGGAGATGAACACTGAAGCTTTCTTT.

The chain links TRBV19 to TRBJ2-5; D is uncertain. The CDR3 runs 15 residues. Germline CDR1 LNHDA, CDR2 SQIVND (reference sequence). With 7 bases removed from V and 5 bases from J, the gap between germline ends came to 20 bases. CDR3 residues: CASTTTAAVWETQYF. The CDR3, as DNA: TGTGCCAGTACCACCACCGCGGCAGTGTGGGAGACCCAGTACTTC.

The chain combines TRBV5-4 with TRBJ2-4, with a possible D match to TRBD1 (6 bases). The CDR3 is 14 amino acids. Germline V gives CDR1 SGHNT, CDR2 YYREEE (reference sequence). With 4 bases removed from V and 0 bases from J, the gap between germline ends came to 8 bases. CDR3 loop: CASSKQGAKNIQYF. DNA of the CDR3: TGTGCCAGCAGCAAACAGGGAGCCAAAAACATTCAGTACTTC.

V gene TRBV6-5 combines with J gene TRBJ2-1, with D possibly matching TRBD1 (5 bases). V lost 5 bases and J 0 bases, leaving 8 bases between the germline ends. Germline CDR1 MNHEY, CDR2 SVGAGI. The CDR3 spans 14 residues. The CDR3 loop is CASSQRGSYNEQFF. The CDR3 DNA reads TGTGCCAGCAGTCAAAGGGGCTCCTACAATGAGCAGTTCTTC.

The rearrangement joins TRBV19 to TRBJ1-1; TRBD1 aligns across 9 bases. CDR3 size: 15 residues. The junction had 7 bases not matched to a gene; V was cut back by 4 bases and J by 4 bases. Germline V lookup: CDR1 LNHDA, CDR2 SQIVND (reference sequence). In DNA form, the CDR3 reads TGTGCCAGTAGTACGGACAGGGGCCGCCCCACTGAAGCTTTCTTT. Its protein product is CASSTDRGRPTEAFF.

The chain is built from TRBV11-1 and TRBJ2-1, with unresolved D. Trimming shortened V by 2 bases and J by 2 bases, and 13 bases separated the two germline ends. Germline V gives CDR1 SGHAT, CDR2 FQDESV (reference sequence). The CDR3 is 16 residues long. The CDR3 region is CASSLLSVPTYNEQFF. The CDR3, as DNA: TGTGCCAGCAGCTTATTATCCGTACCCACCTACAATGAGCAGTTCTTC.

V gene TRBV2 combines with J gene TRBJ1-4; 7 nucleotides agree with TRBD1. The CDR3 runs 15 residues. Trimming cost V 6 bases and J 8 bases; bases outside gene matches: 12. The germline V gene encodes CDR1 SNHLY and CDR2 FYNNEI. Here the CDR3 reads CASRLDRELGEKLFF. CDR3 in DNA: TGTGCCAGCAGGCTCGACAGGGAGCTCGGGGAAAAACTGTTTTTT.

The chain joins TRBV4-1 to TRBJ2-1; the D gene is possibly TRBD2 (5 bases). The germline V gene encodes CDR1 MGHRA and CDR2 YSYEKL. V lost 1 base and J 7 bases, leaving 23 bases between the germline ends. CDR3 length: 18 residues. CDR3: CASSQGPTRYLFGNEQFF. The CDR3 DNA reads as TGCGCCAGCAGCCAAGGCCCCACTAGGTATCTTTTCGGTAATGAGCAGTTCTTC.

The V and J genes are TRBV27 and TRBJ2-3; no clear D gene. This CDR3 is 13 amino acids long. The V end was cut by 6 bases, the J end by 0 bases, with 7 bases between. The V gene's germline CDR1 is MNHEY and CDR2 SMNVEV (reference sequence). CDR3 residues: CASSWGSTDTQYF. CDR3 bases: TGTGCCAGCAGCTGGGGAAGCACAGATACGCAGTATTTT.

CDR3 in DNA: TGTGCCAGCTCGGAGAGGCAGACTGGGGCCAACGTCCTGACTTTC. Protein: CASSERQTGANVLTF. The chain employs TRBV2 and TRBJ2-6; D unresolved. Trimming left V 8 bases short and J 2 bases short, with 13 bases between. CDR3 size: 15 residues. The germline CDR1 and CDR2 sequences are SNHLY and FYNNEI.

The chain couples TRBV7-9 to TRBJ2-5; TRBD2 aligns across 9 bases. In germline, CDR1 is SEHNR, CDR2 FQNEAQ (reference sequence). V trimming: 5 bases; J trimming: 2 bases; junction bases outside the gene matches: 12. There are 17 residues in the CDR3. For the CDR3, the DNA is TGTGCCAGCAGCCCACGGACGGGCGGGAGGGGGCAAGAGACCCAGTACTTC. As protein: CASSPRTGGRGQETQYF.

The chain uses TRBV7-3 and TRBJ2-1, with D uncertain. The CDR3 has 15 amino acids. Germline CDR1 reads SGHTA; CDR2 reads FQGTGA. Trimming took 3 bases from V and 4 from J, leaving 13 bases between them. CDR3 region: CASSLGAPTYNEQFF. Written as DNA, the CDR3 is TGTGCCAGCAGCTTGGGTGCTCCTACTTACAATGAGCAGTTCTTC.

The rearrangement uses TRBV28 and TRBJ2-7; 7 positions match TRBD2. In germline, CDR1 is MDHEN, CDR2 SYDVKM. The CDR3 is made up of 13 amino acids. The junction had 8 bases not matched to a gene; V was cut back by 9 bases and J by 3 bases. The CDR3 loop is CASGRDLDYEQYF. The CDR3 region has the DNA TGTGCCAGTGGGAGGGACTTGGACTACGAGCAGTACTTC.

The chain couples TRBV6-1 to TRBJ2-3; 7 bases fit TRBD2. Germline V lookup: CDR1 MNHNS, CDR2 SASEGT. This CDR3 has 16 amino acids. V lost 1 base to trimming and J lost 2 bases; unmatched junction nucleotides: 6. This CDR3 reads CASSEGRLAYTDTQYF. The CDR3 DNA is TGTGCCAGCAGTGAAGGAAGACTAGCCTACACAGATACGCAGTATTTT.

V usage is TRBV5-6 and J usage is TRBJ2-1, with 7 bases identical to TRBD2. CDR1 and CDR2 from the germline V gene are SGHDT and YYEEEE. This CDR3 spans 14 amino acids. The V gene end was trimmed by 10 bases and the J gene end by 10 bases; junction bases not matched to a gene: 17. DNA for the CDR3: TGTGCCCAAAGTAGGGGCGGGAGCCGGGGGGAGCAGTTCTTC. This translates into CAQSRGGSRGEQFF.

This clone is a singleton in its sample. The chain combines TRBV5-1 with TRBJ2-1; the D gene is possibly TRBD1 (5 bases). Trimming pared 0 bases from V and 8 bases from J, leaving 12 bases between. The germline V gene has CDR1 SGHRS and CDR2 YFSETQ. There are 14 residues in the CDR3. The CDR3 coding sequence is TGCGCCAGCAGCTTGGGGCAGGGTGGCGATGAGCAGTTCTTC. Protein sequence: CASSLGQGGDEQFF.

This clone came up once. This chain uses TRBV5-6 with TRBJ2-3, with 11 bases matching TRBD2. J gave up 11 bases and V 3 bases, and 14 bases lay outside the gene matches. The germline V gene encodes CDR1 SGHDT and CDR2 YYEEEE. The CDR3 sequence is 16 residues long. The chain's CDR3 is CASSYPGLADPGGQYF. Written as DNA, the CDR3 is TGTGCCAGCAGCTATCCGGGACTAGCGGATCCCGGGGGGCAGTATTTT.

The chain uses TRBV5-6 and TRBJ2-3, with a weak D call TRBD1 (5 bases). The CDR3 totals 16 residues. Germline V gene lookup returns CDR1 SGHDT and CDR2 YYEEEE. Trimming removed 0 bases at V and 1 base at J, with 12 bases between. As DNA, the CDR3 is TGTGCCAGCAGCTTGGCCTGGGGCGCCGGCACAGATACGCAGTATTTT. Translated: CASSLAWGAGTDTQYF.

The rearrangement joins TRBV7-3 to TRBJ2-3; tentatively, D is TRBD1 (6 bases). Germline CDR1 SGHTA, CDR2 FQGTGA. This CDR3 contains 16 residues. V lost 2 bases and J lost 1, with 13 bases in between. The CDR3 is CASSLGRTAGTDTQYF. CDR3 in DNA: TGTGCCAGCAGCTTAGGCCGGACAGCTGGCACAGATACGCAGTATTTT.

CDR3 residues: CASSYFGGGTGELFF. CDR3 sequence (DNA): TGTGCCAGCAGTTACTTTGGGGGTGGCACCGGGGAGCTGTTTTTT. The genes are TRBV2 and TRBJ2-2, with D tentatively TRBD1 or TRBD2 (5 bases each). The ends were cut back, 5 bases at V and 4 bases at J, with 14 bases in the middle. The germline V gene encodes CDR1 SNHLY and CDR2 FYNNEI. The CDR3 contains 15 residues.

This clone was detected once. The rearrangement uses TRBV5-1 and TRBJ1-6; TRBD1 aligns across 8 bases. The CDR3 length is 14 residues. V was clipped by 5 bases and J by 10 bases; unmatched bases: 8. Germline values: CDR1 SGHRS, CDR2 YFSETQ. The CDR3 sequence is CASRPDRVLSPLHF. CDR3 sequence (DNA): TGCGCCAGCAGGCCGGACAGGGTCCTCTCACCCCTCCACTTT.

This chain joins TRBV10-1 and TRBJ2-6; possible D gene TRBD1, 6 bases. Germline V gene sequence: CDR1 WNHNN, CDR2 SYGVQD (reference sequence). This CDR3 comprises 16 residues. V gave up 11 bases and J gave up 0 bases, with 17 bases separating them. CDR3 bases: TGCGCCCGTCCAGGGGCCGATCACTCTGGGGCCAACGTCCTGACTTTC. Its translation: CARPGADHSGANVLTF.

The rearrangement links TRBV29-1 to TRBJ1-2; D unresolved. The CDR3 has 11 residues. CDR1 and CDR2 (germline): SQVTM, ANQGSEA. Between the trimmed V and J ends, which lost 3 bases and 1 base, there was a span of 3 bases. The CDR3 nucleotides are TGCAGCGTTGACAATAACTATGGCTACACCTTC. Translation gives CSVDNNYGYTF.

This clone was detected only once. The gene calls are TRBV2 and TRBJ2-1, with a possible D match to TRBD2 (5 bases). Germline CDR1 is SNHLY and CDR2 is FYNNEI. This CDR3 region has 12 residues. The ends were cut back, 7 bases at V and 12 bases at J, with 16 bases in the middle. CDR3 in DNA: TGTGCCAGCACCGGCGGCGGACTCTTGCAGTTCTTC. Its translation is CASTGGGLLQFF.

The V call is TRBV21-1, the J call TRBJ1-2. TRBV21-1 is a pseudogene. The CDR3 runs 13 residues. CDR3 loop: CASSKVDARGYTF. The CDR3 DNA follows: TGTGCCAGCAGCAAAGTGGATGCAAGAGGCTACACCTTC.

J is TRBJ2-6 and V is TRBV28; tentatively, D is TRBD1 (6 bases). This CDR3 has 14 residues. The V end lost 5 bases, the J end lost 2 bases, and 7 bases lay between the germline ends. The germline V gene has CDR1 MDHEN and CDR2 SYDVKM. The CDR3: CASSDRTGANVLTF. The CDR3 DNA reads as TGTGCCAGCAGTGACAGGACTGGGGCCAACGTCCTGACTTTC.

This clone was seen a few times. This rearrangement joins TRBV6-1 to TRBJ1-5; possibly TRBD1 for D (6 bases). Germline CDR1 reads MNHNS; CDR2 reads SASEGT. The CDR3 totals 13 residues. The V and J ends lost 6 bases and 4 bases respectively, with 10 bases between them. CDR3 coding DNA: TGTGCCAGCAGCCCCACAGGGAATCAGCCCCAGCATTTT. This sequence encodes CASSPTGNQPQHF.